The 29 T cell receptor beta chains presented below share a single source sample, sequenced in a study of Graves' ophthalmopathy and Graves' hyperthyroidism (dated by TCRdb to between 2018 and 2020). The sample was run on an Illumina HiSeq 2000. For repertoire sequencing, the TCR beta CDR3 regions were amplified from RNA transcripts. The first round of RT-PCR was done with HTBI primers and the Qiagen OneStep RT-PCR kit, and was followed by a second round of multiplex PCR, then size selection and purification. Using fastp trimming at Q25 and MiXCR clonotype assembly, TCRdb reanalyzed the public sequencing data and kept in-frame beta chains. Under each unique CDR3 protein, matching rows form one entry showing the most common genes and DNA. The sample table holds tens of thousands of distinct CDR3 sequences, of which around 50% were seen once. Roughly 5% of the sample goes to the ten largest clones.

The sequenced material came from peripheral blood. These receptors all come from an adult woman with Graves' ophthalmopathy.

This clonotype was seen at least ten times. V and J are TRBV4-2 and TRBJ2-7; a weak D match, TRBD1 (7 bases). V lost 0 bases and J 3 bases, leaving 12 bases between the germline ends. The CDR3 runs 15 residues. CDR1 LGHNA and CDR2 YNFKEQ come from the germline V gene. In DNA form, the CDR3 reads TGTGCCAGCAGCCAAGATCCCCAGGGGGGCTACGAGCAGTACTTC. Translation: CASSQDPQGGYEQYF.

The chain joins TRBV12-3 or TRBV12-4 to TRBJ1-2; D may be TRBD1 (6 bases). Trimming shortened V by 6 bases and J by 4 bases, and 24 bases separated the two germline ends. This CDR3 has 17 amino acids. The CDR3 region has the DNA TGTGCCAGCAGAATCGCGGGAGGGGGAGCGTCTGGCTATGGCTACACCTTC. Translated, it gives CASRIAGGGASGYGYTF.

This clonotype has a count of ten or more. The chain is built from TRBV3-1 and TRBJ2-6; D ambiguous. Germline CDR1 and CDR2: LGHDT and YNNKEL (reference sequence). The CDR3 consists of 17 residues. V was trimmed by 1 base and J by 0 bases, leaving 10 bases between them. The CDR3 DNA sequence: TGTGCCAGCAGCCAAGGGCCAGTTGACTCTGGGGCCAACGTCCTGACTTTC. Its translation is CASSQGPVDSGANVLTF.

Relative to its sample, this clonotype is medium-sized. V is TRBV25-1 and J is TRBJ1-2, with 7 positions matching TRBD1. Germline trimming cut 5 bases from V and 6 bases from J; bases unmatched to any gene: 21. The germline gives CDR1 MGHDK, CDR2 SYGVNS. The CDR3 runs 18 residues. Written as DNA, the CDR3 is TGTGCCAGCAGTCCCCCCCCCACAGGGGTCGCGACTATTGATGGCTACACCTTC. This gives the protein CASSPPPTGVATIDGYTF.

Concerning this clonotype itself: Here the CDR3 omits its conserved ending phenylalanine or tryptophan, so a read error is the likely source. This sequence joins TRBV5-1 and TRBJ2-1; 8 bases agree with TRBD2. CDR1 SGHRS and CDR2 YFSETQ come from the germline V gene. The CDR3 contains 15 residues. V trimming: 0 bases; J trimming: 9 bases; junction bases outside the gene matches: 8. The CDR3 loop is CASSLAAGEGGEQFL. DNA for the CDR3: TGCGCCAGCAGCTTGGCAGCGGGAGAGGGGGGTGAGCAGTTCCTC.

CDR3: CASSETSGRVGDTQYF. In DNA form, the CDR3 reads TGTGCCAGCAGTGAGACTAGCGGGAGGGTCGGAGATACGCAGTATTTT. The chain carries TRBV25-1 and TRBJ2-3; TRBD2 agrees at 14 bases. The germline V gene has CDR1 MGHDK and CDR2 SYGVNS. Trimming took 3 bases from V and 5 from J; bases not matched to a gene: 4. The CDR3 covers 16 residues. The complete variable domain, with remaining parts taken from reference TRBV25-1 and TRBJ2-3, reads EADIYQTPRYLVIGTGKKITLECSQTMGHDKMYWYQQDPGMELHLIHYSYGVNSTEKGDLSSESTVSRIRTEHFPLTLESARPSHTSQYLCASSETSGRVGDTQYFGPGTRLTVL.

Ten or more counts support this clonotype. V gene TRBV5-1 combines with J gene TRBJ2-2; D gene unclear. The CDR3 loop spans 16 amino acids. V shed 0 bases and J shed 3 bases, with 12 bases lying between them. CDR1 SGHRS and CDR2 YFSETQ come from the germline V gene. CDR3 sequence: CASSLDYRSYTGELFF. CDR3 sequence (DNA): TGCGCCAGCAGCTTGGATTACCGAAGTTACACCGGGGAGCTGTTTTTT.

The rearrangement links TRBV7-7 to TRBJ2-7, with TRBD1 as a possible D gene (7 bases). Germline CDR1 and CDR2: SSHAT and FNYEAQ (reference sequence). CDR3 length equals 13 residues. The CDR3: CAARDSFFYEQYF. The CDR3 DNA reads as TGTGCTGCGCGGGACAGTTTCTTCTACGAGCAGTACTTC.

This clonotype was recorded many times. The genes are TRBV6-6 and TRBJ2-1; the D gene is possibly TRBD1 (5 bases). CDR3 length: 12 residues. The V end was cut by 5 bases, the J end by 4 bases, with 6 bases between. Germline CDR1 MNHNY, CDR2 SVGAGI (reference sequence). The CDR3 loop is CASSQGYNEQFF. The CDR3 DNA follows: TGTGCCAGCAGTCAGGGTTACAATGAGCAGTTCTTC.

This clonotype was detected a few times. The V gene is TRBV20-1, the J gene TRBJ2-7, with 7 bases that match TRBD1. This CDR3 is 13 amino acids long. The germline V gene encodes CDR1 DFQATT and CDR2 SNEGSKA (reference sequence). The J segment lost 0 bases and the V segment lost 6 bases, leaving 5 bases of the junction unmatched. The CDR3 is CSAARDSSYEQYF. The DNA of the CDR3 is TGCAGTGCCGCAAGGGACAGCTCCTACGAGCAGTACTTC.

About this clonotype: A read error may explain this, as a much larger clone is one base away. J is TRBJ2-5 and V is TRBV27, with a weak D call TRBD2 (6 bases). Gene TRBJ2-7 matches the end of the DNA better, so the J call may be wrong. Germline assignment: CDR1 MNHEY and CDR2 SMNVEV (reference sequence). CDR3 length: 17 residues. CDR3 amino acids: CASSWGKTSRTSYEQYF. The DNA of the CDR3 is TGTGCCAGCAGCTGGGGGAAAACTAGCAGGACCTCCTACGAGCAGTACTTC.

The gene calls are TRBV20-1 and TRBJ2-3; D is undetermined. CDR3 size: 13 residues. Per the germline V gene, CDR1 is DFQATT and CDR2 is SNEGSKA (reference sequence). Trimming removed 1 base at V and 2 bases at J, with 7 bases between. CDR3: CSARVPPTDTQYF. CDR3 nucleotides: TGCAGTGCTAGAGTTCCCCCCACAGATACGCAGTATTTT.

This clonotype has ten or more counts. The rearrangement joins TRBV6-6 to TRBJ2-3; TRBD2 matches at 8 bases. CDR1 MNHNY and CDR2 SVGAGI come from the germline V gene (reference sequence). The CDR3 is made up of 17 amino acids. The junction had 8 bases not matched to a gene; V was cut back by 2 bases and J by 1 base. CDR3 sequence: CASSYGRGRTRTDTQYF. CDR3 in DNA: TGTGCCAGCAGTTACGGGCGCGGGAGGACTCGCACAGATACGCAGTATTTT.

This clonotype occurred many times. V is TRBV20-1 and J is TRBJ1-1; 7 bases agree with TRBD1. This CDR3 has 14 amino acids. CDR1 DFQATT and CDR2 SNEGSKA come from the germline V gene (reference sequence). J was trimmed by 6 bases and V by 1 base; bases with no gene match: 8. The CDR3 loop reads CSARAPRGLAEAFF. For the CDR3, the DNA is TGCAGTGCTAGAGCACCGAGGGGGCTCGCTGAAGCTTTCTTT.

Here the CDR3 DNA reads TGCAGTAGGCCGGGGGGCCGACGGGAGACCCAGTACTTC. This sequence encodes CSRPGGRRETQYF. V and J are TRBV20-1 and TRBJ2-5, with D possibly matching TRBD2 (7 bases). The V end was cut by 8 bases, the J end by 5 bases, with 18 bases between. CDR3 length equals 13 residues. Germline lookup yields CDR1 DFQATT and CDR2 SNEGSKA (reference sequence).

The gene calls are TRBV20-1 and TRBJ2-5, with 10 positions matching TRBD2. This CDR3 contains 16 residues. Germline CDR1 DFQATT, CDR2 SNEGSKA (reference sequence). Germline trimming cut 7 bases from V and 3 bases from J; bases unmatched to any gene: 14. CDR3 residues: CSGRTASGRGKETQYF. The DNA of the CDR3 is TGCAGTGGTAGGACGGCTAGCGGGAGAGGGAAAGAGACCCAGTACTTC.

Comments on this clonotype: The DNA is omitted, as the CDR3 cannot be located on it reliably, and the CDR3 follows TCRdb's listing. The gene calls are TRBV7-8 and TRBJ2-2; the table's D call TRBD1 went unverified against the DNA. Termini included, the CDR3 measures 16 amino acids. Germline CDR1 SGHVS, CDR2 FQNEAQ. The chain's CDR3 is CASSTRETQYFGELFF.

This clonotype occurred many times. This chain uses TRBV19 with TRBJ1-3; D call uncertain. The CDR3 contains 14 residues. Germline V lookup: CDR1 LNHDA, CDR2 SQIVND (reference sequence). The V end was cut by 2 bases, the J end by 2 bases, with 7 bases between. CDR3 amino acids: CASSITSAGNTIYF. Here the CDR3 DNA reads TGTGCCAGTAGTATAACTTCTGCTGGAAACACCATATATTTT.

To note about this clonotype: No conserved phenylalanine or tryptophan ends this CDR3, so it is likely a read error. Because the CDR3's place on the DNA is in doubt, the DNA is left out and the CDR3 is given as listed by TCRdb. This chain joins TRBV6-1 and TRBJ1-3; the table calls TRBD1, which could not be checked here. Germline V gives CDR1 MNHNS, CDR2 SASEGT. Inclusive of both ends, the CDR3 amounts to 8 amino acids. Here the CDR3 reads CASSERGT.

Worth noting for this clonotype: Germline is not matched at one junction end, which may reflect a read error. This sequence joins TRBV7-9 and TRBJ2-1, with 8 bases lining up with TRBD1. This CDR3 has 18 amino acids. Per the germline V gene, CDR1 is SEHNR and CDR2 is FQNEAQ (reference sequence). The CDR3 DNA reads TGCGCCAGCAGTCAAGAGGGGACAGGCCTACCGGGCTTCAATGAGCAGTTCTTC. Amino acids: CASSQEGTGLPGFNEQFF.

The chain carries TRBV29-1 and TRBJ2-1; TRBD2 matches at 10 bases. CDR3 length: 15 amino acids. V lost 4 bases and J lost 10; bases outside the gene matches: 13. The germline gives CDR1 SQVTM, CDR2 ANQGSEA. This CDR3 is CSVGGRLAGVREQFF. The CDR3 nucleotides read TGCAGCGTTGGGGGGCGGCTAGCGGGAGTACGAGAGCAGTTCTTC.

The sample holds many counts of this clonotype. This may arise from a read error, as a much more abundant clone is one base away. The J gene is TRBJ1-1, the V gene TRBV29-1; perhaps TRBD1 as D (6 bases). From germline, CDR1 is SQVTM and CDR2 ANQGSEA. The CDR3 contains 15 residues. Trimming shortened V by 8 bases and J by 0 bases, and 19 bases separated the two germline ends. The CDR3 nucleotides are TGCAGCTCCACCAGGGGCCGAACCTTGAACACTGAAGCTTTCTTT. This encodes CSSTRGRTLNTEAFF. Together with reference TRBV29-1 and TRBJ1-1, the CDR3 gives the full variable domain: SAVISQKPSRDICQRGTSLTIQCQVDSQVTMMFWYRQQPGQSLTLIATANQGSEATYESGFVIDKFPISRPNLTFSTLTVSNMSPEDSSIYLCSSTRGRTLNTEAFFGQGTRLTVV.

This clonotype was detected only a few times. The chain carries TRBV10-3 and TRBJ1-2, with D unclear. CDR1 and CDR2 from the germline V gene are ENHRY and SYGVKD. The CDR3 sequence is 14 residues long. Trimming stripped 7 bases from V and 6 bases from J, with 18 bases between. The CDR3 DNA reads as TGTGCCATCACCGCGGGCTACTTAACGGATGGCTACACCTTC. Amino acids: CAITAGYLTDGYTF.

Many counts were recorded for this clonotype. The chain employs TRBV7-2 and TRBJ2-5; D call uncertain. In germline, CDR1 is SGHTA, CDR2 FQGNSA. Trimming stripped 2 bases from V and 1 base from J, with 17 bases between. CDR3 length equals 17 residues. CDR3 DNA sequence: TGTGCCAGCAGCTTATCCCCCTTTGGGGTAGTCCAAGAGACCCAGTACTTC. It encodes CASSLSPFGVVQETQYF. Using reference TRBV7-2 and TRBJ2-5 for the parts outside the CDR3, the full variable domain is GAGVSQSPSNKVTEKGKDVELRCDPISGHTALYWYRQSLGQGLEFLIYFQGNSAPDKSGLPSDRFSAERTGGSVSTLTIQRTQQEDSAVYLCASSLSPFGVVQETQYFGPGTRLLVL.

The chain links TRBV24-1 to TRBJ2-1, with 9 bases aligning to TRBD2. The CDR3 is 16 amino acids. Germline CDR1 reads KGHDR; CDR2 reads SFDVKD. With 4 bases clipped from V and 3 bases from J, the junction kept 6 bases outside the gene matches. The chain's CDR3 is CATSDPVAGVYNEQFF. CDR3 DNA: TGTGCCACCAGTGACCCTGTAGCGGGAGTCTACAATGAGCAGTTCTTC.

The chain combines TRBV25-1 with TRBJ1-3; a weak D match, TRBD1 (6 bases). The CDR3 totals 16 residues. Per the germline V gene, CDR1 is MGHDK and CDR2 is SYGVNS. V lost 5 bases, J lost 0 bases, and 14 bases lay in between. CDR3 bases: TGTGCCAGCAGTCCCCAGACAGGCTCCTCTGGAAACACCATATATTTT. Its translation is CASSPQTGSSGNTIYF. Combining the CDR3 with reference TRBV25-1 and TRBJ1-3 gives the whole variable domain EADIYQTPRYLVIGTGKKITLECSQTMGHDKMYWYQQDPGMELHLIHYSYGVNSTEKGDLSSESTVSRIRTEHFPLTLESARPSHTSQYLCASSPQTGSSGNTIYFGEGSWLTVV.

In the case of this clonotype: A clone one base away is much larger, so this may be a read error. The V call is TRBV30, the J call TRBJ2-7; no definite D call. The CDR3 runs to 15 residues. The germline V gene encodes CDR1 GTSNPN and CDR2 SVGIG (reference sequence). Trimming pared 3 bases from V and 3 bases from J, leaving 18 bases between. The CDR3 loop is CAWRPLGWINYEQYF. The CDR3 bases are TGTGCCTGGAGGCCGCTTGGTTGGATCAACTACGAGCAGTACTTC.

The chain recombines TRBV7-3 with TRBJ2-2, with unresolved D. Germline V gives CDR1 SGHTA, CDR2 FQGTGA. The CDR3 consists of 12 residues. The V end was cut by 5 bases, the J end by 5 bases, with 6 bases between. The DNA of the CDR3 is TGTGCCAGCAGCCTATTGACCGGGGAGCTGTTTTTT. This translates into CASSLLTGELFF. Full variable domain (rest looked up from reference TRBV7-3 and TRBJ2-2): GAGVSQTPSNKVTEKGKYVELRCDPISGHTALYWYRQSLGQGPEFLIYFQGTGAADDSGLPNDRFFAVRPEGSVSTLKIQRTERGDSAVYLCASSLLTGELFFGEGSRLTVL.

This clonotype has ten or more counts. This chain links TRBV6-2 or TRBV6-3 with TRBJ2-1, with TRBD1 identical over 7 bases. J lost 0 bases, V lost 8 bases, and 4 bases had no gene match. Germline loops: CDR1 MNHEY, CDR2 SVGEGT. The CDR3 length is 14 residues. The CDR3 sequence is CASGTGDSYNEQFF. DNA for the CDR3: TGTGCCAGCGGTACAGGGGACTCCTACAATGAGCAGTTCTTC.